This is a list of T cell receptor beta chains from one sample in a study of shared clonotypes between healthy human individuals. Profiled with immunoSEQ multiplex PCR; TCRdb holds only in-frame clones, not every one. The sample yields under 750,000 clones, over 55% seen once. Sequenced: memory CD4+ T cells sorted from blood. The receptors stem from a woman under 40 in good health. CDR3s include the opening cysteine and the closing phenylalanine or tryptophan. A D gene is named only where the DNA matches it firmly. A row's size may be missing; if present it is once, few, many or a size class.

TGTGCCAGCAGCATCTTTGGGAAGCAGTTCTTC CASSIFGKQFF NA NA TRBJ2-1 TRBV7-8 11
TGTGCCAGCAGTGCGCCTCAACCCGCGTACAATGAGCAGTTCTTC CASSAPQPAYNEQFF NA NA TRBJ2-1 TRBV2 15
TGTGCCAGCAGTGCCCGACGGGTTAATCAGCCCCAGCATTTT CASSARRVNQPQHF NA NA TRBJ1-5 TRBV2 14
TGTGCCAGCAGTGAAGCGACCCTGGACAGGCCCAGAACCGGGGAGCTGTTTTTT CASSEATLDRPRTGELFF TRBD1 NA TRBJ2-2 TRBV2 18
TGTGCCAGTAGTTCCGGAGGACTTCAGAACGAGCAGTACTTC CASSSGGLQNEQYF NA once TRBJ2-7 TRBV19 14
TGTGCCAGCAGCGACGGACTAGCGGGACTTAAAGTCGGAGGCGAGCAGTACTTC CASSDGLAGLKVGGEQYF TRBD2 NA TRBJ2-7 TRBV5-6 18
TGCGCCAGCAGCCGCGGACTAGCGGAGGGTAGGGCCAAAAACATTCAGTACTTC CASSRGLAEGRAKNIQYF TRBD2 NA TRBJ2-4 TRBV4-1 18
TGCGCCAGCAGCTTGGGAACAGTTGGGACAGATACGCAGTATTTT CASSLGTVGTDTQYF NA few TRBJ2-3 TRBV5-1 15
TGTGCCAGCAGCTATGACAGGCAAGGCTACACCTTC CASSYDRQGYTF NA NA TRBJ1-2 TRBV5-7 12
TGTGCCAGCAGTTTACCGACCGGGACAGGGGGCCGAAACACCATATATTTT CASSLPTGTGGRNTIYF TRBD1 NA TRBJ1-3 TRBV28 17
TGCGCCAGCAGCTTAGGTAGAGCGAGCACCGGGGAGCTGTTTTTT CASSLGRASTGELFF NA once TRBJ2-2 TRBV5-1 15
TGTGCCAGCAGTTTAAGGGGGGGGGCGGATGAGCAGTTCTTC CASSLRGGADEQFF NA NA TRBJ2-1 TRBV28 14
TGTGCCTGGAGGACGTGGAGGGAGGAAAGCTACGAGCAGTACTTC CAWRTWREESYEQYF NA few TRBJ2-7 TRBV30 15
TGTGCCAGCAGCTCCTTAGACCGAGAGCAGTTCTTC CASSSLDREQFF NA once TRBJ2-1 TRBV4-2 12
TGTGCCACCAGCAGAGATTCGGAGGACCCGAACACCGGGGAGCTGTTTTTT CATSRDSEDPNTGELFF NA NA TRBJ2-2 TRBV15 17